This T cell receptor beta chain was sequenced in a study of Ad26.COV2.S vaccination and SARS-CoV-2 variants. Study-level results: Vaccine recipients surpassed placebo recipients in spike-specific TCR breadth. Researchers cautioned that TCR breadth and depth analyses may have underestimated total T cell responses. In vaccinated individuals, spike-specific CD8+ and CD4+ T cell responses reportedly displayed substantial breadth.

Assay used: immunoSEQ multiplex PCR; TCRdb lists only in-frame clones, some missing. The data contain about 350,000 clones, 90% to 95% of them singletons. Details on this clone: The antigen is unknown.

Per germline, CDR1 LGHNA and CDR2 YNFKEQ. Trimming took 6 bases from V and 0 from J; bases not matched to a gene: 7. The CDR3 consists of 17 residues. Sequenced here: peripheral blood, sampled after recovery from COVID-19. The chain carries TRBV4-2 and TRBJ2-2; 10 bases are shared with TRBD1. This sequence was found in a human donor who had recovered from COVID-19. CDR3 nucleotides: TGTGCCAGCAGTCGAGACAGGGGGCAGGCGAACACCGGGGAGCTGTTTTTT. Its protein product is CASSRDRGQANTGELFF.